A single T cell receptor (beta chain) is shown here with its context. It has no known antigen specificity. Base qualities are not recorded, but no much larger clone differs from it by a single base. This entry is derived from a study of blood T cell repertoires in COVID-19 (dated by TCRdb to 2018 to 2021). At the level of the whole study: Samples from collaborators originated in the United States, Italy and Spain and spanned both the acute and convalescent phases of COVID-19. The repertoires were released in a freely available public database meant as a resource for research on the immune response to SARS-CoV-2. The dataset comprised deeply sampled blood TCRbeta repertoires from subjects exposed to, actively infected with, or recovered from COVID-19. The prospective study material was composed of cDNA or gDNA derived from T cells, B-cell-depleted T cells, or PBMCs. The sample metadata nearly always contained a de-identified subject ID, COVID-19 status, age in years and sex. Where HLA class I and class II types were available, the types were taken from metadata supplied by the sample provider, not from assay-based typing. Samples were obtained from the ongoing ImmuneRACE study (first 160 participants) and from 1,200 or so subjects provided by 6 global collaborators.

The immunoSEQ Assay, a bias-controlled multiplex PCR, was used to amplify TCRbeta CDR3 regions from genomic DNA. Turning to the authors' computational methods: The number of nucleated cells in each sample was estimated from the amplification of reference gene primers within the assay. To quantify the absolute abundance of each unique TCRbeta CDR3 rearrangement, sequence reads were collapsed and filtered. Productive Simpson clonality was computed per sample as the square root of Simpson's diversity index over productive rearrangements. The table comes from immuneACCESS by way of TCRdb, which keeps in-frame sequences with V and J called. Part of the clones is missing from these tables; in studies checked, under half for an unresolved V gene and the rest for unknown reasons. That table supplies the V and J calls and clone size; D and trimming were determined from the DNA. A total of approximately 94,000 clones appear in this sample, about 80% of them only once. Roughly a third of the sample is in the top ten clones.

Per the germline V gene (reference sequence), LNHDA is the CDR1 and SQIVND is the CDR2. CDR3 length: 14 amino acids, cysteine to phenylalanine. The DNA shown is the 42-base CDR3, in frame from base 1. Trimmed from V: 5 bases; trimmed from J: 7 bases; junction bases lacking a gene match: 6. Whole blood was collected in K2EDTA tubes by collaborating institutions according to the institutions' own protocols. For TCRbeta analysis, collaborators shipped samples as frozen whole blood, isolated PBMCs, or DNA extracted from either of those sample types. Study-wide findings and limitations: Clinical and demographic metadata were provided uncurated, with the amount varying by source and participant.

The clonotype originates from a man in his sixties or seventies with active or convalescent COVID-19. Sequences were obtained from peripheral blood. The sequence links TRBV19 to TRBJ2-2, with 8 junctional bases fitting TRBD2. The CDR3 region: CASSALAGYGELFF. The nucleotide sequence is given as TGTGCCAGTAGTGCATTAGCGGGGTACGGGGAGCTGTTTTTT.